This T cell receptor (beta chain) is from a study of shared clonotypes between healthy human individuals (dated by TCRdb to the early 2020s). Study-level background: The cohort included three men and a couple of women between 18 and 49 years of age. For each donor, CD4 naive and CD4 memory were each given three plates, CD8 naive was given two plates, and CD8 memory was given one plate. The study deeply sequenced blood TCR repertoires of about 5 healthy adults to estimate repertoire size and the extent of clonotype sharing between individuals. Different laboratories and diverse techniques were used to prepare libraries and sequence TCR repertoires, to increase sequencing depth and limit assay-specific biases. Leukapheresis yielded between about 0.94 and 8.9 billion PBMCs per donor. What the work shows at the level of the full study, not this receptor alone: Larger estimated clonotype richness was generally found for naive subsets than for memory subsets. Compared with non-shared clonotypes, clonotypes shared by all four sorted-subset donors had higher generation probabilities. Incomplete sequencing was indicated by rarefaction of sorted-subset datasets, despite the large sequencing depth. Sampling was restricted to blood, and TCR repertoires in tissues likely differ from the TCR repertoires found in blood. The genetic and exposure-history diversity represented was limited by the small number of donors. Across several donors, about 5% of naive CD4, approximately 3.6% of naive CD8, under 2.5% of memory CD4, and roughly 0.41% of memory CD8 clonotypes were shared. Pairwise subsampling indicated that sequencing depth was expected to affect the degree of clonotype sharing among donors.

Looking up the germline V gene yields CDR1 SGHNT and CDR2 YENEEA. Trimming at the junction amounts to 1 base on V and 9 bases on J, and the germline ends lie 13 bases apart. Its CDR3 holds 14 amino acids, cysteine through phenylalanine. Left in the record is the CDR3 DNA by itself, 42 bases read in frame from the first base. CD8 naive samples were obtained by positive selection for CCR7 among CD45RO-negative cells, yielding a CD45RA+CCR7+ population from which TemRA cells were excluded. Donors were healthy HIV-negative adults with no recently reported acute infections or vaccinations. Only Caucasian adults living in Nashville, Tennessee, USA were represented among the donors. Blood was collected by leukapheresis, and PBMCs were isolated by Ficoll-Histopaque density gradient centrifugation and then cryopreserved in liquid nitrogen vapor phase. Purity and quantity of every magnetically sorted T cell population were checked by analytical flow cytometry. Each sorted fraction had its genomic DNA isolated and then quantified by UV absorbance on a Nanodrop 2000c.

Details on this clone: It has no known antigen specificity. No base-level quality is on record; no much larger clone is a single base apart.

TCR CDR3 regions were amplified from genomic DNA by multiplex PCR using the deep immunoSEQ assay. Extracted genomic DNA from each cell subset was distributed evenly across all wells of several immunoSEQ 96-well plates, and each plate was treated as a replicate. Each replicate PCR for sorted subsets received about 200 ng genomic DNA, equal to about 29,000 T cell genomes. The purified libraries were quantified using a Qubit 3.0 fluorometer, sized with a Bioanalyzer 2100, and then quantified again using the KAPA Library Quantification kit. A separate single-read 150-cycle Illumina NextSeq 550 flow cell was used to sequence each immunoSEQ 96-well plate. The published analysis was carried out like this. Because the immunoSEQ output included only junctional sequences and no quality scores, the filtering could not be the same as the filtering used for full-length reads. To assign V/J genes and CDR3, sequences were annotated against IMGT germline references using PyIR, a Python wrapper for IgBLAST v1.9. Reads with weak V/J assignments (E-value above 1e-6), missing CDR3, stop codons, out-of-frame junctions, or ambiguous translated residues were removed. A V3J clonotype was defined by an identical inferred V gene, J gene, and CDR3 amino acid sequence. To compute the percentage overlap between repertoires, the number of shared unique clonotypes was divided by the size of the smaller repertoire. Three approaches were used to assess repertoire richness: RTK rarefaction, the Chao1 estimator, and Recon v2.1 estimates of unobserved clonotypes. For all TCRbeta clonotypes obtained by the gDNA method from several donors, generation probabilities were computed with OLGA. Drawn from immuneACCESS, this table holds only the in-frame rearrangements with V and J called that TCRdb kept. Clones are partly lost; checked studies trace under half to an unresolved V gene and leave the rest unexplained. Clone size and the V and J calls come from that table; the DNA yielded D and trimming. In this sample the table shows some 2.1 million clones, approximately 95% of which occur a single time. Clones ranked in the top ten supply roughly 1% of the sample.

Rearrangement joined TRBV11-3 to TRBJ2-1; the best D guess is TRBD1, with 6 bases matching. The TCR originated in a man between 18 and 35 years old in good health. Material for sequencing was naive CD8+ T cells sorted from blood. What this sample's cell subset or site label stands for: CD45RA+CCR7+. The DNA is TGTGCCAGCAGCTTAGGTAATGGGGGCTTTGAGCAGTTCTTC. The encoded protein is CASSLGNGGFEQFF.